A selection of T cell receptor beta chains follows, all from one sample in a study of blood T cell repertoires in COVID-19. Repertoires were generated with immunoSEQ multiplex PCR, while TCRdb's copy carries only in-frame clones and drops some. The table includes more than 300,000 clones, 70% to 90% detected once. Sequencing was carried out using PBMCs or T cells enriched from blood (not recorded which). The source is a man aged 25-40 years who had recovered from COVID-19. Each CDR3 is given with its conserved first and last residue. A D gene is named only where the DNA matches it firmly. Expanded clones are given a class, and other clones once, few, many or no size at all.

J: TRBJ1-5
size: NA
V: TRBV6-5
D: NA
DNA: TGTGCCAGCAGCGACGGACAGTTAAATCAGCCCCAGCATTTT
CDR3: CASSDGQLNQPQHF

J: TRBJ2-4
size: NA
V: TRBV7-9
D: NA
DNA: TGTGCCAGCAGCTTACGGGGGACCGCCGGAAACATTCAGTACTTC
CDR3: CASSLRGTAGNIQYF

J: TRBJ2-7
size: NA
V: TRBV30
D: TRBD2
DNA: TGTGCCTGGAGTAGCGGGAGACCCCACGAGCAGTACTTC
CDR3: CAWSSGRPHEQYF

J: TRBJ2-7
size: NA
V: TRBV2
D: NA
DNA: TGTGCCAGCAGTGAAAATCTTCCGGTCCCTACCTACGAGCAGTACTTC
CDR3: CASSENLPVPTYEQYF

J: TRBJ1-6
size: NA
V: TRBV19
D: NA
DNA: TGTGCCAGTAGTATAGCAGGGGCGTCCTCACCCCTCCACTTT
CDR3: CASSIAGASSPLHF

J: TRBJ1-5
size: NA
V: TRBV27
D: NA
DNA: TGTGCCAGCAGTTTACAGGACAATCAGCCCCAGCATTTT
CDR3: CASSLQDNQPQHF

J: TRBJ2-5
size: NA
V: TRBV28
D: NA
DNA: TGTGCCAGCAGTGCCGGAGAGACCCAGTACTTC
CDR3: CASSAGETQYF

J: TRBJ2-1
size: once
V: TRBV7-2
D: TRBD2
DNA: TGTGCCAGCAGCTTTAGCGGGGAGCCAAATGAGCAGTTCTTC
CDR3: CASSFSGEPNEQFF

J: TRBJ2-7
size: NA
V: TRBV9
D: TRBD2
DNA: TGTGCCAGCAGCGCCGGCGGGGGGGCGTCCGAGCAGTACTTC
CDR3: CASSAGGGASEQYF

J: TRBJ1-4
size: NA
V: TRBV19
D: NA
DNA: TGTGCCAGTAGTATCGGTGGAGAGGGTAATGAAAAACTGTTTTTT
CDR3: CASSIGGEGNEKLFF

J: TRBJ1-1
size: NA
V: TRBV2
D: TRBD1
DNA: TGTGCCAGCAGAGAAATACAGGGGGCGGGGACTGAAGCTTTCTTT
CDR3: CASREIQGAGTEAFF

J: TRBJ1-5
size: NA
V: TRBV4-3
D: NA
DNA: TGCGCCAGCAGCCACCTGGGAGGGTCGGAGGCCAATCAGCCCCAGCATTTT
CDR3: CASSHLGGSEANQPQHF

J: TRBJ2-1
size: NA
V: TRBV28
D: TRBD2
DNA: TGTGCCAGCAGTTTACGGACACTAGCGAGGCAGTTCTTC
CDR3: CASSLRTLARQFF

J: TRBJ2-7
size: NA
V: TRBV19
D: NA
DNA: TGTGCCAGCCAATTCCGAGCAGGGACTCTGCAGTACTTC
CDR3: CASQFRAGTLQYF

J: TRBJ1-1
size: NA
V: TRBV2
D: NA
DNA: TGTGCCAGCACTATCCAGGGGACGGTGAACACTGAAGCTTTCTTT
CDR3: CASTIQGTVNTEAFF

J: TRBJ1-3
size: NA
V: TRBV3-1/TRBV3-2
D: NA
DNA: TGTGCCAGCAGCCAAGATCGAGCGAGGGTACTCGGAAACACCATATATTTT
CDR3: CASSQDRARVLGNTIYF

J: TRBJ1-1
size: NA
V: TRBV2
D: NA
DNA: TGTGCCAGCAGTGGTAGTCCGATTGGTAACACTGAAGCTTTCTTT
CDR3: CASSGSPIGNTEAFF

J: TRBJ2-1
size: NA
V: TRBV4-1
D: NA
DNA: TGCGCCAGCAGCCATTCTAGCAATGAGCAGTTCTTC
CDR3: CASSHSSNEQFF

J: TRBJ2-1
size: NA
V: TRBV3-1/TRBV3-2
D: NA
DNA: TGTGCCAGCAGCTTCAGGGCTCGGCAGCCTTACAATGAGCAGTTCTTC
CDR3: CASSFRARQPYNEQFF

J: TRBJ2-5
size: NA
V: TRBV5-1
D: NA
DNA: TGCGCCAGCAGCTTTGTGTCCGTCCAAGAGACCCAGTACTTC
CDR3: CASSFVSVQETQYF